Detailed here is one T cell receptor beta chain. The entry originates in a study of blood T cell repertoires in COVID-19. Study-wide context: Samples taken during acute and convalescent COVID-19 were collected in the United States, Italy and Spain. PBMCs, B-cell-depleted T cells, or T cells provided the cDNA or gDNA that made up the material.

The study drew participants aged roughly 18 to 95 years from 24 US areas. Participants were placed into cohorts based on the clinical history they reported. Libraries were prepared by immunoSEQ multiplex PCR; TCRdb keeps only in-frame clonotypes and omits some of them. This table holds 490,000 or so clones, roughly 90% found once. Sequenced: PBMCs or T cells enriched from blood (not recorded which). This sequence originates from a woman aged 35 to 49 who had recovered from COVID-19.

Here the CDR3 reads CASSQDPDRDSPLHF. In nucleotides, the CDR3 is TGCGCCAGCAGCCAAGATCCGGACAGGGATTCACCCCTCCACTTT. V and J are TRBV4-3 and TRBJ1-6; TRBD1 matches at 8 bases. The V and J ends lost 0 bases and 8 bases, in that order; junction bases with no gene match: 3. The CDR3 spans 15 residues. Germline assignment: CDR1 LGHNA and CDR2 YSLEER.